One sample yielded the 32 T cell receptor beta chains listed below, sequenced in a study of response to subunit inactivated influenza vaccine. TCRdb reanalysed the RT-PCR reads using MiXCR and keeps one entry per CDR3 protein. The data contain under 550,000 distinct CDR3 sequences, approximately 7.1% of them singletons. Specimen: PBMCs from blood, collected roughly 24 months after vaccination. The receptor set was obtained from a man aged 50-75 years who received an inactivated influenza vaccine.

This clonotype was found a few times. The rearrangement joins TRBV4-2 to TRBJ2-1; no clear D. Trimming took 0 bases from V and 6 from J, leaving 6 bases between them. From germline, CDR1 is LGHNA and CDR2 YNFKEQ. There are 13 residues in the CDR3. The CDR3 DNA reads as TGTGCCAGCAGCCAAGATCAGCTCAATGAGCAGTTCTTC. Translation gives CASSQDQLNEQFF.

In the case of this clonotype: A much larger clonotype is one base distant, so this may be a read error. V gene TRBV5-1 combines with J gene TRBJ2-1, with 9 bases matching TRBD2. The CDR3 has 14 amino acids. Germline V gene sequence: CDR1 SGHRS, CDR2 YFSETQ. CDR3 nucleotide sequence: TGCGCCAGCAGCCGAGGAGGGACTAGCAATGTGCAGTTCTTC. Translated, it gives CASSRGGTSNVQFF.

J is TRBJ1-3 and V is TRBV10-3; 7 bases line up with TRBD1. Germline CDR1 and CDR2: ENHRY and SYGVKD. After removal of 4 bases from V and 0 bases from J, the junction contained 9 bases not matched to a gene. CDR3 size: 17 residues. Here the CDR3 DNA reads TGTGCCATCAGTGTCACGGGACAGCAAAGCTCTGGAAACACCATATATTTT. As protein: CAISVTGQQSSGNTIYF.

The chain links TRBV9 to TRBJ2-1, with D perhaps TRBD1 (5 bases). CDR1 and CDR2 (germline): SGDLS, YYNGEE. This CDR3 is built from 15 residues. The V end was cut by 0 bases, the J end by 4 bases, with 11 bases between. The DNA for the CDR3 is TGTGCCAGCAGCGTAGCTCTCCAGGGATACAATGAGCAGTTCTTC. This gives the protein CASSVALQGYNEQFF.

This clonotype has ten or more counts. V usage is TRBV10-3 and J usage is TRBJ1-5; D call uncertain. The CDR3 is made up of 13 amino acids. Germline V gene sequence: CDR1 ENHRY, CDR2 SYGVKD. The V and J ends lost 6 bases and 1 base respectively, with 7 bases between them. The CDR3 DNA follows: TGTGCCATCAGCCACCAGAGCAATCAGCCCCAGCATTTT. The encoded protein is CAISHQSNQPQHF.

This chain uses TRBV9 with TRBJ2-2; D is undetermined. This CDR3 is built from 12 residues. From germline, CDR1 is SGDLS and CDR2 YYNGEE. V was clipped by 2 bases and J by 6 bases, with 5 bases between them. CDR3 bases: TGTGCCAGCAGCGTTTGGGCCGGGGAGCTGTTTTTT. Translation gives CASSVWAGELFF. The variable domain in full, completed from reference TRBV9 and TRBJ2-2, reads DSGVTQTPKHLITATGQRVTLRCSPRSGDLSVYWYQQSLDQGLQFLIQYYNGEERAKGNILERFSAQQFPDLHSELNLSSLELGDSALYFCASSVWAGELFFGEGSRLTVL.

V and J are TRBV7-6 and TRBJ1-3; D may be TRBD1 (5 bases). The germline gives CDR1 SGHVS, CDR2 FNYEAQ. The CDR3 extends over 15 amino acids. Trimming removed 5 bases from V and 1 base from J, with 12 bases in between. This CDR3 reads CASSRLGGSGNTIYF. The CDR3 DNA reads as TGTGCCAGCAGCCGCCTGGGGGGATCTGGAAACACCATATATTTT.

This clonotype was picked up many times. The J gene is TRBJ2-3, the V gene TRBV7-9; D uncertain. V lost 5 bases and J 2 bases, leaving 5 bases between the germline ends. The CDR3 extends over 12 amino acids. Germline CDR1 SEHNR, CDR2 FQNEAQ (reference sequence). CDR3: CASSRVTDTQYF. CDR3 sequence (DNA): TGTGCCAGCAGCCGCGTCACAGATACGCAGTATTTT.

This clonotype was seen many times. The chain carries TRBV20-1 and TRBJ2-7; maybe TRBD2 (5 bases). The CDR3 has 14 amino acids. Germline lookup yields CDR1 DFQATT and CDR2 SNEGSKA (reference sequence). V gave up 5 bases and J gave up 2 bases, with 16 bases separating them. The CDR3 region is CSAFSGSATYEQYF. The CDR3 coding sequence is TGCAGTGCTTTCTCGGGGTCCGCGACCTACGAGCAGTACTTC.

This clonotype was found a few times. The chain combines TRBV11-2 with TRBJ2-5; TRBD2 matches at 7 bases. Germline CDR1 SGHAT, CDR2 FQNNGV. Losses at the gene ends were 8 bases for V and 5 bases for J; bases not matched to a gene: 11. The CDR3 is 14 amino acids. CDR3: CASALWEGRETQYF. Here the CDR3 DNA reads TGTGCCAGCGCTTTGTGGGAGGGCCGGGAGACCCAGTACTTC. Based on the CDR3 plus reference TRBV11-2 and TRBJ2-5, the full variable domain is EAGVAQSPRYKIIEKRQSVAFWCNPISGHATLYWYQQILGQGPKLLIQFQNNGVVDDSQLPKDRFSAERLKGVDSTLKIQPAKLEDSAVYLCASALWEGRETQYFGPGTRLLVL.

This clonotype occurred a few times. The chain has TRBV12-3 or TRBV12-4 and TRBJ1-5; 9 bases fit TRBD1. With V trimmed by 7 bases and J by 10 bases, 8 bases remained unmatched. This CDR3 is built from 13 residues. The CDR3 spells CASNAGTGSPQHF. The CDR3 nucleotides are TGTGCCAGCAACGCCGGGACAGGGAGCCCCCAGCATTTT.

At least ten counts were recorded for this clonotype. The rearrangement joins TRBV28 to TRBJ2-7, with 9 positions matching TRBD1. The CDR3 loop spans 15 amino acids. CDR1 and CDR2 (germline): MDHEN, SYDVKM. V trimming: 7 bases; J trimming: 3 bases; junction bases outside the gene matches: 10. The CDR3 DNA sequence: TGTGCCAGCACTAAAGAGGGGACAGGGCACTACGAGCAGTACTTC. It codes for CASTKEGTGHYEQYF.

In this sample, this clonotype turned up a few times. The rearrangement joins TRBV12-3 or TRBV12-4 to TRBJ2-3; D is possibly TRBD2 (6 bases). The CDR3 spans 15 residues. Between the trimmed V and J ends, which lost 0 bases and 1 base, there was a span of 8 bases. Here the CDR3 reads CASSLAGRRTDTQYF. In DNA, the CDR3 is TGTGCCAGCAGTTTAGCGGGGAGGCGCACAGATACGCAGTATTTT.

This clonotype was seen more than once but under ten times. The V gene is TRBV27, the J gene TRBJ2-1; 7 positions match TRBD2. The CDR3 is 16 amino acids. V shed 1 base and J 8 bases; nucleotides not matched to a gene: 11. Germline V gene lookup returns CDR1 MNHEY and CDR2 SMNVEV (reference sequence). The CDR3 region has the DNA TGTGCCAGCAGTTTATTTCGGACTAGAATAGGCTATGAGCAGTTCTTC. Its protein is CASSLFRTRIGYEQFF.

Many counts were recorded for this clonotype. The V gene is TRBV12-3 or TRBV12-4, the J gene TRBJ1-1, with D unclear. Deletions cut 3 bases from V and 1 base from J, with 9 bases between. This CDR3 has 14 residues. In nucleotides, the CDR3 is TGTGCCAGCAGTTTTACGGGATGGAACACTGAAGCTTTCTTT. Its protein is CASSFTGWNTEAFF.

This clonotype was detected many times. The rearrangement joins TRBV4-1 to TRBJ1-3; TRBD1 is a possible D gene (5 bases). This CDR3 comprises 16 residues. V lost 1 base and J 4 bases, leaving 14 bases between the germline ends. The germline V gene has CDR1 MGHRA and CDR2 YSYEKL. The chain's CDR3 is CASSQVWGLSGNTIYF. The CDR3 coding sequence is TGCGCCAGCAGCCAAGTTTGGGGCTTGTCAGGAAACACCATATATTTT.

This chain links TRBV20-1 with TRBJ2-7, with D uncertain. The CDR3 spans 12 residues. Trimming stripped 3 bases from V and 6 bases from J, with 12 bases between. Germline lookup yields CDR1 DFQATT and CDR2 SNEGSKA (reference sequence). CDR3 sequence (DNA): TGCAGTGCTAGCCGACCCTCGGCCGAGCAGTACTTC. Translating gives CSASRPSAEQYF.

This clonotype was detected ten times or more. This chain joins TRBV7-2 and TRBJ2-7; D perhaps matches TRBD2 (5 bases). The V gene's germline CDR1 is SGHTA and CDR2 FQGNSA. Trimming removed 5 bases from V and 2 bases from J, with 13 bases in between. This CDR3 region has 14 residues. Here the CDR3 DNA reads TGTGCCAGCAGCGTGGATCGGGGAACCTACGAGCAGTACTTC. Amino acids: CASSVDRGTYEQYF.

This chain connects TRBV5-1 to TRBJ2-7, with 11 bases lining up with TRBD2. The germline V gene encodes CDR1 SGHRS and CDR2 YFSETQ. The CDR3 totals 15 residues. Trimming at V came to 3 bases and at J to 7 bases, leaving 9 bases not matched to a gene. CDR3 coding DNA: TGCGCCAGCAGCTGGCGTAGCGGGGGGGCCGATGAGCAGTACTTC. It encodes CASSWRSGGADEQYF.

This clonotype was observed a few times. The chain couples TRBV27 to TRBJ2-3, with 8 bases that match TRBD2. The length of the CDR3 is 16 residues. The V segment lost 6 bases and the J segment 3 bases; nucleotides outside the gene matches: 11. Germline loops: CDR1 MNHEY, CDR2 SMNVEV (reference sequence). CDR3 in amino acids: CASSSRGAGGTDTQYF. CDR3 in DNA: TGTGCCAGCAGCTCCCGGGGGGCGGGGGGAACAGATACGCAGTATTTT.

The rearrangement links TRBV5-1 to TRBJ2-5, with D possibly matching TRBD1 (6 bases). Germline V gene data show CDR1 as SGHRS and CDR2 as YFSETQ. The CDR3 sequence is 12 residues long. V was cut by 5 bases and J by 5 bases, with 10 bases left in between. This CDR3 reads CASRTQGETQYF. In nucleotides, the CDR3 is TGCGCCAGCAGGACCCAGGGGGAGACCCAGTACTTC.

This clonotype was seen only a few times. The rearrangement links TRBV5-1 to TRBJ2-1, with D perhaps TRBD2 (6 bases). The CDR3 loop spans 16 amino acids. V dropped 0 bases and J dropped 8 bases, with 18 bases sitting between them. Germline-derived CDR1 and CDR2 are SGHRS and YFSETQ. The chain's CDR3 is CASSLGLVGDVDEQFF. CDR3 DNA sequence: TGCGCCAGCAGCTTGGGACTAGTCGGCGATGTTGATGAGCAGTTCTTC.

This clonotype was picked up one time. The chain recombines TRBV5-8 with TRBJ1-2, with a possible D match to TRBD1 (6 bases). The CDR3 is 15 amino acids. V was clipped by 4 bases and J by 7 bases, with 20 bases between them. Germline values: CDR1 SGHTS, CDR2 YDEGEE. The CDR3 DNA reads as TGTGCCAGCAGCGACCCCGGGACATCCGTCAGTGGCTACACCTTC. This translates into CASSDPGTSVSGYTF.

The gene calls are TRBV28 and TRBJ1-3; TRBD1 aligns across 8 bases. Germline lookup yields CDR1 MDHEN and CDR2 SYDVKM. CDR3 length equals 14 residues. The V gene end was trimmed by 4 bases and the J gene end by 5 bases; junction bases not matched to a gene: 4. The DNA for the CDR3 is TGTGCCAGCAGTTACGGCAGGGGGCGAAACACCATATATTTT. The encoded protein is CASSYGRGRNTIYF.

This clonotype was detected ten times or more. The gene calls are TRBV28 and TRBJ1-1; possible D gene TRBD1, 5 bases. V shed 4 bases and J shed 1 base, with 13 bases lying between them. Germline V CDR1 and CDR2: MDHEN, SYDVKM. This CDR3 has 15 amino acids. The CDR3 reads CASSSPGRGNTEAFF. Written as DNA, the CDR3 is TGTGCCAGCAGTTCACCGGGACGGGGGAACACTGAAGCTTTCTTT. The full variable domain, with the rest looked up from reference TRBV28 and TRBJ1-1, is DVKVTQSSRYLVKRTGEKVFLECVQDMDHENMFWYRQDPGLGLRLIYFSYDVKMKEKGDIPEGYSVSREKKERFSLILESASTNQTSMYLCASSSPGRGNTEAFFGQGTRLTVV.

This clonotype came up many times. This chain joins TRBV4-2 and TRBJ1-1; possible D gene TRBD1, 5 bases. The CDR3 sequence is 12 residues long. From germline, CDR1 is LGHNA and CDR2 YNFKEQ. The germline V and J ends were trimmed by 2 bases and 10 bases, with 11 bases remaining between them. The CDR3 DNA reads TGTGCCAGCAGCCAATCCGGGACTAGAGCTTTCTTT. Amino acids: CASSQSGTRAFF.

This sequence joins TRBV12-3 or TRBV12-4 and TRBJ2-1; TRBD1 agrees at 7 bases. Trimming removed 3 bases from V and 5 bases from J; junction bases left unmatched: 7. The CDR3 loop spans 15 amino acids. For the CDR3, the DNA is TGTGCCAGCAGTTTTACAGGGGAGCTCGACAATGAGCAGTTCTTC. This encodes CASSFTGELDNEQFF.

The chain combines TRBV5-5 with TRBJ2-7, with 11 positions matching TRBD2. There are 15 residues in the CDR3. The V gene end was trimmed by 4 bases and the J gene end by 4 bases; junction bases not matched to a gene: 7. Germline loops: CDR1 SGHKS, CDR2 YYEKEE (reference sequence). The CDR3 nucleotides are TGTGCCAGCAGCGGACCTACTAGCGGGGGTTACGAGCAGTACTTC. The encoded protein is CASSGPTSGGYEQYF.

In this sample, this clonotype turned up many times. The CDR3 spells CASRLRQGRYEQYF. CDR3 bases: TGTGCCAGCAGACTACGACAAGGGCGGTACGAGCAGTACTTC. This chain joins TRBV6-2 or TRBV6-3 and TRBJ2-7; D unclear. Trimming left V 6 bases short and J 4 bases short, with 16 bases between. CDR1 is MNHEY and CDR2 is SVGEGT in the germline V gene. This CDR3 is built from 14 residues.

Many counts were recorded for this clonotype. This chain connects TRBV10-3 to TRBJ1-1; possible D gene TRBD1, 5 bases. CDR1 and CDR2 from the germline V gene are ENHRY and SYGVKD. The CDR3 sequence is 17 residues long. V was trimmed by 3 bases and J by 1 base, leaving 18 bases between them. The CDR3 DNA is TGTGCCATCAGTGAATTTCAAAGGGGTCTCGGGAACACTGAAGCTTTCTTT. As protein: CAISEFQRGLGNTEAFF.

This clonotype has just a few counts. The DNA is omitted, as the CDR3 cannot be located on it reliably, and the CDR3 follows TCRdb's listing. CDR3 residues: CASSPVLERGGPDTQYF. The V call is TRBV5-6, the J call TRBJ2-3; the table's D call of TRBD2 was not tested on the DNA. The CDR3 numbers 17 amino acids, ends counted. Germline CDR1 and CDR2: SGHDT and YYEEEE.

Many counts were recorded for this clonotype. The chain uses TRBV4-1 and TRBJ1-6; no reliable D call. In germline, CDR1 is MGHRA, CDR2 YSYEKL. The V and J ends lost 2 bases and 9 bases respectively, with 11 bases between them. The CDR3 spans 14 residues. The CDR3 DNA follows: TGCGCCAGCAGCCAACTCCCCCTGGGTTCACCCCTCCACTTT. Translated: CASSQLPLGSPLHF.